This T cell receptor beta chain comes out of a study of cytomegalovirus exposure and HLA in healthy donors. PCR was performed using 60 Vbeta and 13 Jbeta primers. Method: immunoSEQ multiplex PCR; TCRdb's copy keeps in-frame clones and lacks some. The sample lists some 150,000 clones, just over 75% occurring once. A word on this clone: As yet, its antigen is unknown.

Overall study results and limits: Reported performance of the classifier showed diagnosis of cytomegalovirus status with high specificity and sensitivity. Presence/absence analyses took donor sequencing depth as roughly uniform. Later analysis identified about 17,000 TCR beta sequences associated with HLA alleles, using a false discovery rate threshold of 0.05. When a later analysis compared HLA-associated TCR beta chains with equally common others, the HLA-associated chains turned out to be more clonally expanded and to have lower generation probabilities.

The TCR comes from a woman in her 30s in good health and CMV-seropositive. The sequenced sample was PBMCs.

CDR3 sequence: CASAIGQATNYGYTF. CDR3 DNA sequence: TGTGCCAGTGCCATCGGACAGGCAACTAACTATGGCTACACCTTC. The genes are TRBV19 and TRBJ1-2, with 7 bases matching TRBD1. CDR3 length equals 15 residues. Germline lookup yields CDR1 LNHDA and CDR2 SQIVND (reference sequence). V shed 8 bases, J shed 0 bases, and the junction held 9 bases outside the gene matches.